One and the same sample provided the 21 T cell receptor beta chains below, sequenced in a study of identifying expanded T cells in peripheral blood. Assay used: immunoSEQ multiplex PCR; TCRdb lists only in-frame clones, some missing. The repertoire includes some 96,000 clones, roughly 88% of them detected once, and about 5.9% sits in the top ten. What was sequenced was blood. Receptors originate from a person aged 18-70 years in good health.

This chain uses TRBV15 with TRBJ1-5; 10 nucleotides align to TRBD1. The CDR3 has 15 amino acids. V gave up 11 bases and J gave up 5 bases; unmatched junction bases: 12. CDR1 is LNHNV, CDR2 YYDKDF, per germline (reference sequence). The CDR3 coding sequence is TGTGCCGGACACCTCAGAGGACAGGGGGATCAGCCCCAGCATTTT. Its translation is CAGHLRGQGDQPQHF.

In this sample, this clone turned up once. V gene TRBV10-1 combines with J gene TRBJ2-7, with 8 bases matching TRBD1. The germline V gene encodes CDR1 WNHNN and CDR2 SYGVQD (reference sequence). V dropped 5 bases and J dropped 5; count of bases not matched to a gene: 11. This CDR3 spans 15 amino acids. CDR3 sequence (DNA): TGCGCCAGCAGTTCAAACCAGGGGGCACGCCACGAGCAGTACTTC. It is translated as CASSSNQGARHEQYF.

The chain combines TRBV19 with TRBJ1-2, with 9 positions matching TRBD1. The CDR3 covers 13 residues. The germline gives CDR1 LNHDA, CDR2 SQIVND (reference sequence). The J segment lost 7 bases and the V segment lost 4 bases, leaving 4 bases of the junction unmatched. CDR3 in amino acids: CASSRGQGSGYTF. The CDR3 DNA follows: TGTGCCAGTAGTAGGGGACAGGGCTCTGGCTACACCTTC.

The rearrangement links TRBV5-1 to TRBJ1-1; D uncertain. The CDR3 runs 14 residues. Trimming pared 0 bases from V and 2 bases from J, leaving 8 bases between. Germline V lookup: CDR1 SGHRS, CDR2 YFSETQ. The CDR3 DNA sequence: TGCGCCAGCAGCTTGGAAGGCAGAAACACTGAAGCTTTCTTT. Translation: CASSLEGRNTEAFF.

CDR3 nucleotides: TGTGCCAGCAGCAAAGGGAAGGCGCAGGGCGAGAGCGGGAGGTCACAGTACGAGCAGTACTTC. This encodes CASSKGKAQGESGRSQYEQYF. The V call is TRBV21-1, the J call TRBJ2-7; the table's D gene call, TRBD2, was not cross checked with the DNA. TRBV21-1 is a documented pseudogene. CDR3 size: 21 residues.

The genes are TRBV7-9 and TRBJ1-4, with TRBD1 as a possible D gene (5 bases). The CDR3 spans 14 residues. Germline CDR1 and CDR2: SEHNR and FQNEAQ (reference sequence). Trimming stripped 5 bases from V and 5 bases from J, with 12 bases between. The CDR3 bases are TGTGCCAGCAGCCAGGGTAGGGTAAATGAAAAACTGTTTTTT. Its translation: CASSQGRVNEKLFF.

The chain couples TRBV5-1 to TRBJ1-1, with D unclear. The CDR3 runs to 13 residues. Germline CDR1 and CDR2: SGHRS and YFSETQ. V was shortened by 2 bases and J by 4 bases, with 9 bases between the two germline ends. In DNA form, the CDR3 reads TGCGCCAGCAGCTTTACTCTAAGCACTGAAGCTTTCTTT. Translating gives CASSFTLSTEAFF.

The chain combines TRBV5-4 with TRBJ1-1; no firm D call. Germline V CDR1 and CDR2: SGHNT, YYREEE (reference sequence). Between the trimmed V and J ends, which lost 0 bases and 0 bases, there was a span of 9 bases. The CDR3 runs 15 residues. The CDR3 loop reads CASSLGGNMNTEAFF. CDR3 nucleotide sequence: TGTGCCAGCAGCTTGGGAGGAAACATGAACACTGAAGCTTTCTTT.

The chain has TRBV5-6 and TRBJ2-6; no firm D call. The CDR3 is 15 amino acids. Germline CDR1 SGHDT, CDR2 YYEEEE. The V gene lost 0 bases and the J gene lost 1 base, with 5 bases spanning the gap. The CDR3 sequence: CASSLVWSGANVLTF. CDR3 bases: TGTGCCAGCAGCTTGGTCTGGTCTGGGGCCAACGTCCTGACTTTC.

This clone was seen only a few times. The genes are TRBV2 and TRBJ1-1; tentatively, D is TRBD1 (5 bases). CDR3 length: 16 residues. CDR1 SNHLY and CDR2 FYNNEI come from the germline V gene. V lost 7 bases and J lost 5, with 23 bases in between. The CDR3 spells CASILYWGGDGTEAFF. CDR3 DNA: TGTGCCAGCATCCTTTATTGGGGGGGAGATGGGACTGAAGCTTTCTTT.

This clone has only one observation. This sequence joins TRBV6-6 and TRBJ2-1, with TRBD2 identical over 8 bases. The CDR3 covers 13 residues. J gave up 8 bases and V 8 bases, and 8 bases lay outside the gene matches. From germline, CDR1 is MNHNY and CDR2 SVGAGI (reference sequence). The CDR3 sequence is CASGEGRGDEQFF. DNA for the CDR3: TGTGCCAGCGGGGAGGGGCGGGGGGATGAGCAGTTCTTC.

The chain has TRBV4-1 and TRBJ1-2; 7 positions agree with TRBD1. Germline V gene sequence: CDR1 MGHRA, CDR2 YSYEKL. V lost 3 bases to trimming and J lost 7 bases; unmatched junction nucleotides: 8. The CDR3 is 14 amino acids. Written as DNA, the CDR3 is TGCGCCAGCAGCCAGGAGGACAGGCGGTTTGGCTACACCTTC. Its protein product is CASSQEDRRFGYTF.

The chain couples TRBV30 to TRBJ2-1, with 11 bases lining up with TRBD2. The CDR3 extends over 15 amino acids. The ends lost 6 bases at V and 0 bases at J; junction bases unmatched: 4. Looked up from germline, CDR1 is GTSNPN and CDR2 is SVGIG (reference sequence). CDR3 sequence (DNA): TGTGCCTGTCCACTAGCGGGAGACTCCTACAATGAGCAGTTCTTC. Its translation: CACPLAGDSYNEQFF.

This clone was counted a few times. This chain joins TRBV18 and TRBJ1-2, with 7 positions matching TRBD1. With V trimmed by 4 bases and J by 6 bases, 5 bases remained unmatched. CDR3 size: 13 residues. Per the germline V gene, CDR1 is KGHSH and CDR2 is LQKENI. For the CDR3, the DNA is TGTGCCAGCTCACTGGGACAGTACCATGGCTACACCTTC. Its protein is CASSLGQYHGYTF.

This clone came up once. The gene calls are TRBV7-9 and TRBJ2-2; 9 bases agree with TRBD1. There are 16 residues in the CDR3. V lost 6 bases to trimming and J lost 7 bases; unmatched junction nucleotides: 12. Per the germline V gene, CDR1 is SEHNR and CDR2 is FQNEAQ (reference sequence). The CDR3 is CASRKPGQGKGGELFF. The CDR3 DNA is TGTGCCAGCAGAAAACCGGGACAGGGTAAAGGCGGGGAGCTGTTTTTT.

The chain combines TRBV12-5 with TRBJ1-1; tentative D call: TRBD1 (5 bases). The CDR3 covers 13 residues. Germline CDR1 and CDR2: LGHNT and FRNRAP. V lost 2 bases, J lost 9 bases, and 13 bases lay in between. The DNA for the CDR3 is TGTGCTAGTGGTTTGTCATCGGGACGGCAAGCTTTCTTT. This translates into CASGLSSGRQAFF.

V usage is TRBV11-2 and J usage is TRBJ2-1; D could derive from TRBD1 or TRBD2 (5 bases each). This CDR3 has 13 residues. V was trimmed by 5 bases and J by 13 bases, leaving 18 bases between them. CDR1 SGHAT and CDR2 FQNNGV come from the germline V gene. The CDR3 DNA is TGTGCCAGCAGCCCATGGGACGGCGATCAACAGTTCTTC. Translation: CASSPWDGDQQFF.

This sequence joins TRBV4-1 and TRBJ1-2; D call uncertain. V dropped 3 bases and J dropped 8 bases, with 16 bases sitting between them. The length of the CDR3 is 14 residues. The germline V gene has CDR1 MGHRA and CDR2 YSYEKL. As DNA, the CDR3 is TGCGCCAGCAGCCACCCTTGGACCCCTGAGGGCTACACCTTC. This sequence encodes CASSHPWTPEGYTF.

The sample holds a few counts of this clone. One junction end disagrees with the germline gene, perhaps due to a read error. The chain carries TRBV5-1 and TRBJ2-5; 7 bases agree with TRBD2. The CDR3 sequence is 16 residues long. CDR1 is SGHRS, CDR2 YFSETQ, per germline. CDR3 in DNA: TGCGCCAGCAGCTTGGACTTTCGGGCGGGGGAAGAAACCCAGTACTTC. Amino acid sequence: CASSLDFRAGEETQYF.

The CDR3: CASSVEGGNTEAFF. CDR3 DNA: TGTGCCAGCAGCGTAGAGGGCGGGAACACTGAAGCTTTCTTT. The rearrangement joins TRBV9 to TRBJ1-1, with unresolved D. The CDR3 runs 14 residues. The germline CDR1 and CDR2 sequences are SGDLS and YYNGEE. V lost 0 bases and J 1 base, leaving 7 bases between the germline ends.

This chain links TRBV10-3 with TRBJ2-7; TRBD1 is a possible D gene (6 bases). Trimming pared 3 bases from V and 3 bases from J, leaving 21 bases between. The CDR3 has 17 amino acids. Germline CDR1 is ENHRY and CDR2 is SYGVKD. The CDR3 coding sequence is TGTGCCATCAGTGATTACCTCTCCGACAGGCCGGTCTACGAGCAGTACTTC. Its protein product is CAISDYLSDRPVYEQYF.